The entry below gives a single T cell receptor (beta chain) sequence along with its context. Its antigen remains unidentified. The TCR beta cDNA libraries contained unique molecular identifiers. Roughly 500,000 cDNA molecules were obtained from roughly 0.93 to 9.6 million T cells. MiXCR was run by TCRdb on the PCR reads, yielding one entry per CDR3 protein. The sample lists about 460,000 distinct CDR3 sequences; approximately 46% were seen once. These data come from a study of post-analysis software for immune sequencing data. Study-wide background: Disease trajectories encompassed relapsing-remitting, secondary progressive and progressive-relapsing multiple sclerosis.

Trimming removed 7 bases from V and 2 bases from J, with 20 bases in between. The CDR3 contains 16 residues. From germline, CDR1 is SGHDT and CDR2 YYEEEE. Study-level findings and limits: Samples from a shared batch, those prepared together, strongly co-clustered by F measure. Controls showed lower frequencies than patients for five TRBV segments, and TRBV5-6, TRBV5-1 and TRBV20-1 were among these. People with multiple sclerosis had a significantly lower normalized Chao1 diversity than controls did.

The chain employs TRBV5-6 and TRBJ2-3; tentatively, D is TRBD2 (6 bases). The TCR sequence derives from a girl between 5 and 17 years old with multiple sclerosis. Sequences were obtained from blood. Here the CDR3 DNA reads TGTGCCAGCCGACGACAGCGGGCACTCCCCACAGATACGCAGTATTTT. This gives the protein CASRRQRALPTDTQYF.